This T cell receptor (beta chain) derives from a study of T cell responses to AZD1222 COVID-19 vaccine. Study outcomes and limitations: Baseline serology detected seropositivity in only six or seven AZD1222 recipients. After the peak T cell response, and only then, were repertoires sampled. White British ancestry dominated among donors, who included more females, and clonal diversity was possibly underestimated.

For this clone: Its antigen is currently unknown.

The germline V gene has CDR1 MGHRA and CDR2 YSYEKL. The V and J ends lost 0 bases and 4 bases respectively, with 13 bases between them. The CDR3 covers 16 residues. Generated by immunoSEQ multiplex PCR, the TCRdb table keeps only in-frame clones and is missing some. Of roughly 120,000 clones listed, more than 85% are singletons. Here the sequenced sample was peripheral blood, taken on day 0 of AZD1222 vaccination. The sequence derives from an adult in good health. The chain links TRBV4-1 to TRBJ1-5; no firm D call. CDR3 sequence reads: CASSQDLRENNQPQHF. CDR3 DNA sequence: TGCGCCAGCAGCCAAGATCTACGGGAAAATAATCAGCCCCAGCATTTT.